This entry lists 16 T cell receptor beta chains sequenced from one sample in a study of cytomegalovirus exposure and HLA in healthy donors. The PCR had 60 Vbeta and 13 Jbeta primers. TCRdb's table, derived via immunoSEQ multiplex PCR, lists solely in-frame clones and lacks some. Across about 87,000 clones, the top ten clones capture 15% to 19% of the sample. The sample comprised PBMCs. Every receptor here comes from a man between 45 and 60 years old in good health and CMV-seropositive.

The chain joins TRBV11-3 to TRBJ2-1, with TRBD2 matching over 9 bases. The trim removed 4 bases at V and 2 bases at J, leaving 9 bases unmatched. The length of the CDR3 is 17 residues. Germline CDR1 and CDR2: SGHNT and YENEEA. The CDR3 reads CASSWAGGPAPYNEQFF. The CDR3 nucleotides read TGTGCCAGCAGCTGGGCGGGAGGGCCGGCCCCCTACAATGAGCAGTTCTTC.

The genes are TRBV4-3 and TRBJ1-1; TRBD1 agrees at 9 bases. Losses at the gene ends were 5 bases for V and 4 bases for J; bases not matched to a gene: 5. The CDR3 is made up of 14 amino acids. The germline V gene has CDR1 LGHNA and CDR2 YSLEER. This chain's CDR3 is CASSVGQGSTEAFF. The CDR3 DNA follows: TGCGCCAGCAGCGTGGGACAGGGAAGCACTGAAGCTTTCTTT.

The J gene is TRBJ2-3, the V gene TRBV18; weak D call: TRBD1 (5 bases). Deletions cut 2 bases from V and 0 bases from J, with 12 bases between. The V gene's germline CDR1 is KGHSH and CDR2 LQKENI. The CDR3 is 16 amino acids. In nucleotides, the CDR3 is TGTGCCAGCTCACCAGAAGGACACCTTAGCACAGATACGCAGTATTTT. This translates into CASSPEGHLSTDTQYF.

This chain joins TRBV6-5 and TRBJ1-4; 8 bases agree with TRBD1. CDR3 length: 14 amino acids. Germline V lookup: CDR1 MNHEY, CDR2 SVGAGI. The V segment lost 8 bases and the J segment 8 bases; nucleotides outside the gene matches: 10. In DNA form, the CDR3 reads TGTGCCAGCTCCCTTCAGGGGGCGGGGGAAAAACTGTTTTTT. Translating it yields CASSLQGAGEKLFF.

The chain couples TRBV18 to TRBJ1-1; 7 nucleotides match TRBD1. V lost 1 base to trimming and J lost 3 bases; unmatched junction nucleotides: 17. The CDR3 spans 19 residues. Looked up from germline, CDR1 is KGHSH and CDR2 is LQKENI. Here the CDR3 DNA reads TGTGCCAGCTCACCACGTCCCCTTCGACAGGGTTCCTCTGACACTGAAGCTTTCTTT. Translating gives CASSPRPLRQGSSDTEAFF. Filled out from reference TRBV18 and TRBJ1-1, the complete variable domain reads NAGVMQNPRHLVRRRGQEARLRCSPMKGHSHVYWYRQLPEEGLKFMVYLQKENIIDESGMPKERFSAEFPKEGPSILRIQQVVRGDSAAYFCASSPRPLRQGSSDTEAFFGQGTRLTVV.

This rearrangement joins TRBV11-2 to TRBJ2-4, with D perhaps matching TRBD2 (5 bases). The CDR3 has 17 amino acids. Trimming cost V 2 bases and J 1 base, with 15 bases left between them. Per the germline V gene, CDR1 is SGHAT and CDR2 is FQNNGV. The CDR3 coding sequence is TGTGCCAGCAGCTTATCTACGGGGTTATGGGCCAAAAACATTCAGTACTTC. It translates to CASSLSTGLWAKNIQYF.

The CDR3, as DNA: TGTGCCAGCTCACCGCGGGCCGAGCAGTTCTTC. Its protein product is CASSPRAEQFF. The chain links TRBV18 to TRBJ2-1, with a weak D call TRBD2 (5 bases). CDR1 is KGHSH, CDR2 LQKENI, per germline. This CDR3 has 11 amino acids. Trimming shortened V by 3 bases and J by 10 bases, and 7 bases separated the two germline ends.

The rearrangement uses TRBV5-1 and TRBJ2-7; 11 positions agree with TRBD1. Losses at the gene ends were 0 bases for V and 3 bases for J; bases not matched to a gene: 5. The CDR3 covers 16 residues. Per germline, CDR1 SGHRS and CDR2 YFSETQ. CDR3: CASSLAPGTGGYEQYF. The CDR3 nucleotides are TGCGCCAGCAGCTTGGCCCCCGGGACAGGGGGCTACGAGCAGTACTTC. Together with reference TRBV5-1 and TRBJ2-7, the CDR3 gives the full variable domain: KAGVTQTPRYLIKTRGQQVTLSCSPISGHRSVSWYQQTPGQGLQFLFEYFSETQRNKGNFPGRFSGRQFSNSRSEMNVSTLELGDSALYLCASSLAPGTGGYEQYFGPGTRLTVT.

V and J are TRBV9 and TRBJ2-5, with D maybe TRBD1 (5 bases). The CDR3 loop spans 15 amino acids. Trimming stripped 0 bases from V and 4 bases from J, with 13 bases between. Per germline, CDR1 SGDLS and CDR2 YYNGEE. This CDR3 reads CASSVAPGWGETQYF. The DNA of the CDR3 is TGTGCCAGCAGCGTAGCCCCAGGGTGGGGAGAGACCCAGTACTTC.

V usage is TRBV11-2 and J usage is TRBJ2-3, with unresolved D. Germline V gives CDR1 SGHAT, CDR2 FQNNGV. The CDR3 is made up of 14 amino acids. V was clipped by 4 bases and J by 5 bases, with 13 bases between them. The CDR3: CASSSFFGGDTQYF. CDR3 nucleotide sequence: TGTGCCAGCAGCTCCTTCTTCGGTGGAGATACGCAGTATTTT.

The V gene is TRBV6-6, the J gene TRBJ2-3; 14 nucleotides match TRBD2. The germline V gene has CDR1 MNHNY and CDR2 SVGAGI (reference sequence). The CDR3 runs to 16 residues. The junction had 4 bases not matched to a gene; V was cut back by 4 bases and J by 4 bases. The CDR3 region is CASSSTTSGRADTQYF. The DNA for the CDR3 is TGTGCCAGCAGTTCCACGACTAGCGGGAGGGCAGATACGCAGTATTTT.

Here the CDR3 reads CASSTRQGGNTEAFF. In nucleotides, the CDR3 is TGTGCCAGCAGCACCCGACAGGGGGGAAACACTGAAGCTTTCTTT. The chain joins TRBV7-2 to TRBJ1-1; 9 bases fit TRBD1. Germline V gene data show CDR1 as SGHTA and CDR2 as FQGNSA. CDR3 length: 15 residues. V lost 5 bases to trimming and J lost 2 bases; unmatched junction nucleotides: 6. The whole variable domain, filled in from reference TRBV7-2 and TRBJ1-1, reads GAGVSQSPSNKVTEKGKDVELRCDPISGHTALYWYRQSLGQGLEFLIYFQGNSAPDKSGLPSDRFSAERTGGSVSTLTIQRTQQEDSAVYLCASSTRQGGNTEAFFGQGTRLTVV.

V gene TRBV9 combines with J gene TRBJ1-4; D perhaps matches TRBD1 (6 bases). CDR1 and CDR2 (germline): SGDLS, YYNGEE. V was cut by 2 bases and J by 0 bases, with 8 bases left in between. This CDR3 is 15 amino acids long. The CDR3 DNA follows: TGTGCCAGCAGCGTCAGGGGTGCAACTAATGAAAAACTGTTTTTT. Its protein is CASSVRGATNEKLFF. The entire variable domain, with the rest obtained from reference TRBV9 and TRBJ1-4, is as follows: DSGVTQTPKHLITATGQRVTLRCSPRSGDLSVYWYQQSLDQGLQFLIQYYNGEERAKGNILERFSAQQFPDLHSELNLSSLELGDSALYFCASSVRGATNEKLFFGSGTQLSVL.

V is TRBV6-1 and J is TRBJ1-5; 10 bases are shared with TRBD1. This CDR3 is built from 14 residues. The V gene's germline CDR1 is MNHNS and CDR2 SASEGT. Unmatched junction bases numbered 1, after V lost 4 bases and J lost 4 bases. The CDR3 nucleotides are TGTGCCAGCAGTGGGACAGGGGGGAATCAGCCCCAGCATTTT. This sequence encodes CASSGTGGNQPQHF.

The J gene is TRBJ2-1, the V gene TRBV7-9, with 9 bases fitting TRBD2. CDR3 length equals 17 residues. V gave up 7 bases and J gave up 6 bases; unmatched junction bases: 16. Germline V gene lookup returns CDR1 SEHNR and CDR2 FQNEAQ (reference sequence). The CDR3 sequence is CASIQGVRLADPNEQFF. In nucleotides, the CDR3 is TGTGCCAGCATCCAGGGAGTTAGACTAGCGGACCCCAATGAGCAGTTCTTC.

The chain links TRBV9 to TRBJ2-2, with D tentatively TRBD2 (6 bases). The CDR3 is 14 amino acids. Trimming left V 4 bases short and J 6 bases short, with 13 bases between. Germline V lookup: CDR1 SGDLS, CDR2 YYNGEE. Here the CDR3 reads CASSPLSGAGELFF. DNA of the CDR3: TGTGCCAGCAGCCCATTGTCGGGGGCCGGGGAGCTGTTTTTT.